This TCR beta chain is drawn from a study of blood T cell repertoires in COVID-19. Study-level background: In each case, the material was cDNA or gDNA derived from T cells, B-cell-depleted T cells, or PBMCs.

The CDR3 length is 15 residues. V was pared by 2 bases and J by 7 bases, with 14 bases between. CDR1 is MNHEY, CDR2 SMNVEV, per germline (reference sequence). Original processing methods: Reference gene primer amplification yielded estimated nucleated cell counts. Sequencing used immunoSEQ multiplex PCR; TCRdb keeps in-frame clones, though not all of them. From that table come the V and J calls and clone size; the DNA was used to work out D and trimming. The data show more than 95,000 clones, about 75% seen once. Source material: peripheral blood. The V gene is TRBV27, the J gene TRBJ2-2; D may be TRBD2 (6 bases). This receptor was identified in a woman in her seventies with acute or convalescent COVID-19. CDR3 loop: CASSLLFQGGGELFF. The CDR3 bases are TGTGCCAGCAGTTTACTTTTCCAGGGAGGCGGGGAGCTGTTTTTT.